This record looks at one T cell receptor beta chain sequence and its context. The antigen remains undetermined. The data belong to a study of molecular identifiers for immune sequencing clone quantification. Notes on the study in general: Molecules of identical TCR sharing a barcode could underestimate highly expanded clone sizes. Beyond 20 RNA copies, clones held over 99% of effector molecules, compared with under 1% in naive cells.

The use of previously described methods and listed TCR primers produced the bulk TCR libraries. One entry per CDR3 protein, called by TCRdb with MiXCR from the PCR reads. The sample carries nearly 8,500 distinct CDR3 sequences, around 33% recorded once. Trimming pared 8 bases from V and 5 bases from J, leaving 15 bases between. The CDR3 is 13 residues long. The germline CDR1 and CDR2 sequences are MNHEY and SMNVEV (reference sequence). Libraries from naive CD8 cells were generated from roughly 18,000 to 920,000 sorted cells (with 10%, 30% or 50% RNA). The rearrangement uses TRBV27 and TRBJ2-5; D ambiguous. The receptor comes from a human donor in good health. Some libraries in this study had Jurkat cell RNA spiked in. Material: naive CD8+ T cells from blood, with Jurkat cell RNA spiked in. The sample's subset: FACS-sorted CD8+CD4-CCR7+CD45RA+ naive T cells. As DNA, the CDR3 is TGTGCCAGCGGATTACATTCGAGTGAGACCCAGTACTTC. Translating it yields CASGLHSSETQYF.